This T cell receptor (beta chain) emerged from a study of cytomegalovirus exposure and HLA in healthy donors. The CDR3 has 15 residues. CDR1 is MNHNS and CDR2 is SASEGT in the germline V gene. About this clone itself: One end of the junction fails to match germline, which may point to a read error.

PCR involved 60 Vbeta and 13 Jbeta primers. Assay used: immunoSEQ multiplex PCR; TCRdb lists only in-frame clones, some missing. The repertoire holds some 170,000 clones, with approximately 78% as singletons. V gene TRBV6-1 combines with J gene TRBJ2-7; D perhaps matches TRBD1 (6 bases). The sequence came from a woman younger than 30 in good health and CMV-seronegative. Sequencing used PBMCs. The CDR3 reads CASSEGGHPDYEQYF. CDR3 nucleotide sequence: TGTGCCAGCAGCGAAGGGGGACACCCAGACTACGAGCAGTACTTC.